The present T cell receptor beta chain was sequenced within a study of shared T cell receptors in the human thymus. This CDR3 has 17 amino acids. V lost 0 bases to trimming and J lost 5 bases; unmatched junction nucleotides: 14. Germline V gives CDR1 SGHDT, CDR2 YYEEEE. The repertoire was sequenced with immunoSEQ multiplex PCR; TCRdb's copy has only in-frame clones and lacks some. Altogether hundreds of thousands of clones are present, roughly 85% being singletons, with the ten largest covering under 0.012%. These same records also appear under a second study, on human thymus T cells. Per that paper: Resections were taken during corrective heart surgery, and the thymus tissue came from these. Thymic as well as blood repertoires seemed to favor certain V and J genes unevenly. Related research described thymic repertoires that were highly overlapping among unrelated individuals.

The J gene is TRBJ2-7, the V gene TRBV5-6; 7 bases line up with TRBD1. Sequenced sample: thymocytes. This clonotype was sampled from a girl less than two years old with a congenital heart defect. The CDR3 region is CASSLEIRQGKGHEQYF. The CDR3 region has the DNA TGTGCCAGCAGCTTGGAAATACGACAGGGCAAAGGACACGAGCAGTACTTC.